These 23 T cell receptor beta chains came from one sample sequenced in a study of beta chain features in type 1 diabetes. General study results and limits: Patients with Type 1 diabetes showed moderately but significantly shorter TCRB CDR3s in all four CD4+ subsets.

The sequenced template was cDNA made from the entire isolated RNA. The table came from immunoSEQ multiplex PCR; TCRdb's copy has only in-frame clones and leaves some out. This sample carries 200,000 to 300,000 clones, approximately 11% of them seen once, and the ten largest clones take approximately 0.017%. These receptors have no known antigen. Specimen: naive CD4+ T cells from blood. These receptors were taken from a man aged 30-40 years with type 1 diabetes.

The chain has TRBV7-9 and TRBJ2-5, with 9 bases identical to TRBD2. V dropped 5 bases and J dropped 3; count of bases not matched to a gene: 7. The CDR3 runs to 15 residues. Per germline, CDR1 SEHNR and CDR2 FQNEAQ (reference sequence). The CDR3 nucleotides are TGTGCCAGCAGCCGCCACCCTAGCGGGGAAGAGACCCAGTACTTC. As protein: CASSRHPSGEETQYF.

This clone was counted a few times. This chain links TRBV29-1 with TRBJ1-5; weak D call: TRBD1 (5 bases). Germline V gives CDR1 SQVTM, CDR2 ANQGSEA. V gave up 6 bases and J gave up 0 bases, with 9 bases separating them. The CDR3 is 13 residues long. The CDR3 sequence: CSVRQNSNQPQHF. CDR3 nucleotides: TGCAGCGTACGACAGAATAGCAATCAGCCCCAGCATTTT.

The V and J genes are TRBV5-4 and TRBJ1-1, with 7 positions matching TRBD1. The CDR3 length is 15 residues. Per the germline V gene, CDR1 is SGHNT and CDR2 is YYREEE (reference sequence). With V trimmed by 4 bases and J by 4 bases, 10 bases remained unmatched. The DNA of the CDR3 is TGTGCCAGCAGCCTTTGGGACAGAAGGGGCACTGAAGCTTTCTTT. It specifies CASSLWDRRGTEAFF.

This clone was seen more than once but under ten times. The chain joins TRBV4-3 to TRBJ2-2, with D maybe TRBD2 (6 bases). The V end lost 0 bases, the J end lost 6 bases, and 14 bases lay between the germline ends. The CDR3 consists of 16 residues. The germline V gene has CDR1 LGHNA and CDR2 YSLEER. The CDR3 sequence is CASSQEAGSQAGELFF. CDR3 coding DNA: TGCGCCAGCAGCCAAGAGGCGGGGAGCCAAGCCGGGGAGCTGTTTTTT.

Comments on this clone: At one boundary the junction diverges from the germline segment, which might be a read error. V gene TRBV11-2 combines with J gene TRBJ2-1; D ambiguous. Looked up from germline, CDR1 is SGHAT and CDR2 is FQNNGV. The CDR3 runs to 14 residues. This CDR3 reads CASSLDGSYNEQFF. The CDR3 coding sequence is TGTGCCAGCAGCCTAGACGGTTCCTACAATGAGCAGTTCTTC.

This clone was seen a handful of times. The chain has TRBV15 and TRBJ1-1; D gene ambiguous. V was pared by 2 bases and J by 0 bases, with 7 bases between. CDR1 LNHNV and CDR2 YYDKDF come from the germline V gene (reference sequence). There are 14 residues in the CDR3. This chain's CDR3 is CATSRQTMNTEAFF. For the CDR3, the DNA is TGTGCCACCAGCAGACAGACTATGAACACTGAAGCTTTCTTT.

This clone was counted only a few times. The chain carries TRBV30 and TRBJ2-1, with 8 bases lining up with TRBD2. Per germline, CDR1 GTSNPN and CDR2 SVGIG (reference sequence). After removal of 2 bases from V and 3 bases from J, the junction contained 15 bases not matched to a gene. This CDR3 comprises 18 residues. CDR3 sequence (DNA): TGTGCCTGGAGTAGTACTCTCCGAGGCGGGGGGAACTACAATGAGCAGTTCTTC. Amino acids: CAWSSTLRGGGNYNEQFF.

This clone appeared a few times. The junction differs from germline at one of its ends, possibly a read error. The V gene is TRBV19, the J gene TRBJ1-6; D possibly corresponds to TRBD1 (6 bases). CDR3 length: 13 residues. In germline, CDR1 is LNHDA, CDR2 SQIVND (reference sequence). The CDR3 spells CATRDTRNSPLHF. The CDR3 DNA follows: TGTGCCACTCGGGACACCCGAAATTCGCCCCTCCACTTT.

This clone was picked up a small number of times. CDR3 in amino acids: CASSFDRMSDTQYF. In nucleotides, the CDR3 is TGTGCCAGCAGCTTCGACAGGATGTCAGATACGCAGTATTTT. The chain has TRBV5-4 and TRBJ2-3; D might be TRBD1 (6 bases). CDR1 and CDR2 (germline): SGHNT, YYREEE (reference sequence). This CDR3 has 14 residues. V was cut by 2 bases and J by 4 bases, with 11 bases left in between.

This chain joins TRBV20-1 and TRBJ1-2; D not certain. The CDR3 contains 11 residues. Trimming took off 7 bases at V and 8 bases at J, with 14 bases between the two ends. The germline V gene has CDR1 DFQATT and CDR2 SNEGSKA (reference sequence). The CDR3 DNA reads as TGCAGTGGAAGCACCGGGAGGGGCTACACCTTC. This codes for CSGSTGRGYTF.

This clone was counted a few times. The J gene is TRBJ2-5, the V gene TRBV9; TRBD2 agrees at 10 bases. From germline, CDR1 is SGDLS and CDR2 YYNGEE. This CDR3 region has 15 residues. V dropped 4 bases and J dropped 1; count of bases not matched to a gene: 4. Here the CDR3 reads CASSSSGGGQETQYF. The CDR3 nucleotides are TGTGCCAGCAGCAGCAGCGGGGGGGGCCAAGAGACCCAGTACTTC.

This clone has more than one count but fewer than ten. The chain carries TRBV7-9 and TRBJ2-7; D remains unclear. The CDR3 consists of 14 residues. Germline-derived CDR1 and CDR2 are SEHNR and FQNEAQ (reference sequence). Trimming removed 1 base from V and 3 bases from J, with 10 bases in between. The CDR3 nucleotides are TGTGCCAGCAGCTTAGTTCCCTTTTACTACGAGCAGTACTTC. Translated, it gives CASSLVPFYYEQYF.

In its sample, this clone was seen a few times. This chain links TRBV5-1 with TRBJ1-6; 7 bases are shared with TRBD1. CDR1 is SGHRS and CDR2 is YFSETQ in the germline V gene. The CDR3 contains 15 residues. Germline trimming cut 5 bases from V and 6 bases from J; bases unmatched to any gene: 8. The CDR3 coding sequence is TGCGCCAGCAGGGAGGACGGGACAGTTAATTCACCCCTCCACTTT. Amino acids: CASREDGTVNSPLHF. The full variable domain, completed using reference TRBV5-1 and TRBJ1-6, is KAGVTQTPRYLIKTRGQQVTLSCSPISGHRSVSWYQQTPGQGLQFLFEYFSETQRNKGNFPGRFSGRQFSNSRSEMNVSTLELGDSALYLCASREDGTVNSPLHFGNGTRLTVT.

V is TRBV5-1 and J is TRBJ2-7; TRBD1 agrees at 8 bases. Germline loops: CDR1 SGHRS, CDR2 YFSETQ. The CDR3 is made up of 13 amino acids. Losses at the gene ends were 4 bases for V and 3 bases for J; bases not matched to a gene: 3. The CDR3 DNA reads TGCGCCAGCAGCAGGGGACAGGACTACGAGCAGTACTTC. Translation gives CASSRGQDYEQYF.

The CDR3 DNA reads as TGTGCCTGGAGCTACAGTGGACACGTTTTAAACATTCAGTACTTC. It translates to CAWSYSGHVLNIQYF. This rearrangement joins TRBV30 to TRBJ2-4; D may be TRBD1 (5 bases). This CDR3 has 15 amino acids. The V end lost 3 bases, the J end lost 6 bases, and 18 bases lay between the germline ends. Germline-derived CDR1 and CDR2 are GTSNPN and SVGIG (reference sequence).

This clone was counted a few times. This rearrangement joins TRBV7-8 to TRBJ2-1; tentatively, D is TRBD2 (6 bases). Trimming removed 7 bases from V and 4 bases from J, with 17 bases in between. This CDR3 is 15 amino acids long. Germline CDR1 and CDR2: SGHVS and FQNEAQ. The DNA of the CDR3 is TGTGCCAGCACCTCCGGGGACTCACCATACAATGAGCAGTTCTTC. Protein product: CASTSGDSPYNEQFF.

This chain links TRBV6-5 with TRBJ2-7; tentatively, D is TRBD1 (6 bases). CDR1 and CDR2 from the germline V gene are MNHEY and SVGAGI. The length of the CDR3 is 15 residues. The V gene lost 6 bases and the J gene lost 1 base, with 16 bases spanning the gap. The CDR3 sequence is CASRVYTGSSYEQYF. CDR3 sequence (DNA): TGTGCCAGCAGAGTCTATACAGGGAGTTCCTACGAGCAGTACTTC.

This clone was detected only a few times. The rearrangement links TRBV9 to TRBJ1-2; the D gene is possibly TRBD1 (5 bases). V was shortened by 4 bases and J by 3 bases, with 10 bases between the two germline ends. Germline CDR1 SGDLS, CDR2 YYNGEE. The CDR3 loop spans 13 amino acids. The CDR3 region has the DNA TGTGCCAGCAGCCCGGGAGGGGACTATGGCTACACCTTC. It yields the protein CASSPGGDYGYTF.

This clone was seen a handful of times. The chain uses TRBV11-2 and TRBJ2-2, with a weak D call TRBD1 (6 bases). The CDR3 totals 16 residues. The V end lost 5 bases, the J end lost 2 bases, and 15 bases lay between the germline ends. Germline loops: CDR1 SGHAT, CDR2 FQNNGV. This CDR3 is CASSRQTGGNTGELFF. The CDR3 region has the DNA TGTGCCAGCAGCCGCCAGACAGGTGGTAACACCGGGGAGCTGTTTTTT.

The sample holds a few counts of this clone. The CDR3 sequence is CSIGWRGLPEAFF. CDR3 sequence (DNA): TGCAGCATTGGATGGAGGGGGCTTCCTGAAGCTTTCTTT. This sequence joins TRBV29-1 and TRBJ1-1; 7 bases are a match to TRBD1. CDR1 and CDR2 from the germline V gene are SQVTM and ANQGSEA. CDR3 size: 13 residues. After removal of 8 bases from V and 6 bases from J, the junction contained 12 bases not matched to a gene.

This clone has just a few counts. The CDR3 nucleotides are TGTGCCAGCAGCTTCGAGGGGGTCGGAAACACCATATATTTT. Encoded protein: CASSFEGVGNTIYF. The chain has TRBV11-2 and TRBJ1-3; D may be TRBD1 (6 bases). The V gene lost 3 bases and the J gene lost 4 bases, with 10 bases spanning the gap. The germline CDR1 and CDR2 sequences are SGHAT and FQNNGV. There are 14 residues in the CDR3.

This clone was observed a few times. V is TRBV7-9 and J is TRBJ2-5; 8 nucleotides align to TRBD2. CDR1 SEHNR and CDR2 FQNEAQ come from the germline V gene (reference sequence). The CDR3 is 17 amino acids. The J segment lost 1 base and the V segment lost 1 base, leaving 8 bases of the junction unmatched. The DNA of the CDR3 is TGTGCCAGCAGCTTAGAGGCGAGCAGCGGGGGCCAAGAGACCCAGTACTTC. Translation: CASSLEASSGGQETQYF.

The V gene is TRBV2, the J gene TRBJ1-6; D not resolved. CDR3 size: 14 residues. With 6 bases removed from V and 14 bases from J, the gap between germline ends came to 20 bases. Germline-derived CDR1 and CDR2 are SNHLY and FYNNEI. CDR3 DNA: TGTGCCAGCAGCCGTTCTTTAACAACGGGGACCCTCCACTTT. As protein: CASSRSLTTGTLHF.